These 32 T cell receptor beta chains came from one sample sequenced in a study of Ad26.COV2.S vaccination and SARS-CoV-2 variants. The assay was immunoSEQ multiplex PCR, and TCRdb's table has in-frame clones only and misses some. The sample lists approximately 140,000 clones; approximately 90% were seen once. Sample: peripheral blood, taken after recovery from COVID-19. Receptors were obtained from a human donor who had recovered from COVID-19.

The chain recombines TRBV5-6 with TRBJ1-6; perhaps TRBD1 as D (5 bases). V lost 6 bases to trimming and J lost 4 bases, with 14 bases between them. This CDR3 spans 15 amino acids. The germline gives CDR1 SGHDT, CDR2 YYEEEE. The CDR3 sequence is CASNFLGDYNSPLHF. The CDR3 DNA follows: TGTGCCAGCAACTTCCTAGGGGATTATAATTCACCCCTCCACTTT.

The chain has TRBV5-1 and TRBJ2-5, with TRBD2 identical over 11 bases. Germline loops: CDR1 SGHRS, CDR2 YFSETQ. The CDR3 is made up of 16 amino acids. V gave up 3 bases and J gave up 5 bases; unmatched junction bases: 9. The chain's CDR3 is CASSSIAGGLQETQYF. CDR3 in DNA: TGCGCCAGCAGCTCAATAGCGGGGGGGCTACAGGAGACCCAGTACTTC.

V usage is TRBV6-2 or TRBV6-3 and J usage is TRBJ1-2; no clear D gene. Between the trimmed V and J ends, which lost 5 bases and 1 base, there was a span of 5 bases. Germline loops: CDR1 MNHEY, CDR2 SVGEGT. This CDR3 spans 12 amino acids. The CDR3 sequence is CASSLGNYGYTF. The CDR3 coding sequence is TGTGCCAGCAGTCTCGGTAACTATGGCTACACCTTC.

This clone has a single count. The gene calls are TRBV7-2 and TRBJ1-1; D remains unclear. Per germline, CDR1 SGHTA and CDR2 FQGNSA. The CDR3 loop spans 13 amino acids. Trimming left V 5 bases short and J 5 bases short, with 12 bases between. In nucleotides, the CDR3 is TGTGCCAGCAGCCCACCCAGGAGGACTGAAGCTTTCTTT. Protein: CASSPPRRTEAFF. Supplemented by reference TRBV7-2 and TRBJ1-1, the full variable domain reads GAGVSQSPSNKVTEKGKDVELRCDPISGHTALYWYRQSLGQGLEFLIYFQGNSAPDKSGLPSDRFSAERTGGSVSTLTIQRTQQEDSAVYLCASSPPRRTEAFFGQGTRLTVV.

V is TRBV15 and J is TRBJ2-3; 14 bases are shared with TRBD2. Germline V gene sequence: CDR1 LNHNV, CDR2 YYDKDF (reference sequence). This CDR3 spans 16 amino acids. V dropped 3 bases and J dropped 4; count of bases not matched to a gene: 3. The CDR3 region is CATSRETSGGADTQYF. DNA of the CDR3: TGTGCCACCAGCAGGGAGACTAGCGGGGGGGCAGATACGCAGTATTTT.

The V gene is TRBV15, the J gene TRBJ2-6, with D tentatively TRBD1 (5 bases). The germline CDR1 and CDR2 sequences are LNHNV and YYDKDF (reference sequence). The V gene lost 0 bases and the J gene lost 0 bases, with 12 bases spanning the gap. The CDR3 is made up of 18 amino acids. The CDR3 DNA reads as TGTGCCACCAGCAGAGACTCAAGGGGATACTCTGGGGCCAACGTCCTGACTTTC. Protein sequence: CATSRDSRGYSGANVLTF.

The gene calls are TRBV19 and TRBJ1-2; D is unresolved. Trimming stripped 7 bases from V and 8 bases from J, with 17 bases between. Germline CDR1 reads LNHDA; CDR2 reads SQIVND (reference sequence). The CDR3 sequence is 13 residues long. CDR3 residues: CASTYTEVSGYTF. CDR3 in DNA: TGTGCCAGTACTTACACCGAGGTATCAGGCTACACCTTC.

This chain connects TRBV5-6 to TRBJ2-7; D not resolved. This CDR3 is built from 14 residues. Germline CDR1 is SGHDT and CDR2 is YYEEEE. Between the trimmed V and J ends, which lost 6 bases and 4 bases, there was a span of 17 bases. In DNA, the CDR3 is TGTGCCAGCACCTTTAACAGAGCCTCTTACGAGCAGTACTTC. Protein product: CASTFNRASYEQYF.

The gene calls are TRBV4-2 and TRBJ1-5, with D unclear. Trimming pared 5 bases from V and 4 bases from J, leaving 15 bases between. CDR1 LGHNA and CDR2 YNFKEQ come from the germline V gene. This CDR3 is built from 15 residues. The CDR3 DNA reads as TGTGCCAGCAGCGAAACTAGGGCCGGTAATCAGCCCCAGCATTTT. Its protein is CASSETRAGNQPQHF.

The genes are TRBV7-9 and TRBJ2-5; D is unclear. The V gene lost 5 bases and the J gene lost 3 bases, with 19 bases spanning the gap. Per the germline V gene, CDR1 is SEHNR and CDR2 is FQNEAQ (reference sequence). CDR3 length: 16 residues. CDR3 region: CASSLDLPRWKETQYF. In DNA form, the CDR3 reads TGTGCCAGCAGCCTAGACCTCCCTCGATGGAAAGAGACCCAGTACTTC.

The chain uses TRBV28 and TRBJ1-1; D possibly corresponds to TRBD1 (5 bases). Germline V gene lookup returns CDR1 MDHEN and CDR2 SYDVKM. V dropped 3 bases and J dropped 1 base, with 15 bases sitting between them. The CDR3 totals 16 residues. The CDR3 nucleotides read TGTGCCAGCAGTTTCCTATTAGACAGACCGAACACTGAAGCTTTCTTT. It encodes CASSFLLDRPNTEAFF.

CDR3 coding DNA: TGTGCCACCAACACCGACAGAAACACCATATATTTT. Residues: CATNTDRNTIYF. The chain carries TRBV6-6 and TRBJ1-3; D is ambiguous. V was pared by 10 bases and J by 5 bases, with 12 bases between. The CDR3 totals 12 residues. Germline CDR1 reads MNHNY; CDR2 reads SVGAGI (reference sequence).

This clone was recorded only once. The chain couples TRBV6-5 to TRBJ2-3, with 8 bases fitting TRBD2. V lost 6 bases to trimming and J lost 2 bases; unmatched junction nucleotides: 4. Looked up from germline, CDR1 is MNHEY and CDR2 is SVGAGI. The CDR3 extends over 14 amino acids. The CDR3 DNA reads TGTGCCAGCAGGGGTAGCGGGGCCACAGATACGCAGTATTTT. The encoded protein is CASRGSGATDTQYF.

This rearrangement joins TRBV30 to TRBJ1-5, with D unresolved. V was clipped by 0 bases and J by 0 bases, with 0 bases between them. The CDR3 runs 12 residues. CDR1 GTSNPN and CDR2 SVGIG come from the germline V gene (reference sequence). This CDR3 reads CAWSVSNQPQHF. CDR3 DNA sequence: TGTGCCTGGAGTGTTAGCAATCAGCCCCAGCATTTT.

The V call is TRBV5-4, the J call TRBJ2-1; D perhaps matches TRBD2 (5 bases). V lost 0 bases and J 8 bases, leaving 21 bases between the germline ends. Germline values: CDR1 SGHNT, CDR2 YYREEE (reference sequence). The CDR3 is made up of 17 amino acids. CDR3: CASSLAVGGRFGDEQFF. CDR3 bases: TGTGCCAGCAGCTTGGCAGTGGGTGGCAGGTTCGGGGATGAGCAGTTCTTC.

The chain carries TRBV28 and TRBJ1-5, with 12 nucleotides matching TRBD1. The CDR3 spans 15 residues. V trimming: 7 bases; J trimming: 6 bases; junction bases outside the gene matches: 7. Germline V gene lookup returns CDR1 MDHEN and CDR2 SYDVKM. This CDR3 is CASTGTGGFFQPQHF. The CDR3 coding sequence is TGTGCCAGCACCGGGACAGGGGGCTTCTTTCAGCCCCAGCATTTT. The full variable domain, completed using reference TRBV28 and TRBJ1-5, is DVKVTQSSRYLVKRTGEKVFLECVQDMDHENMFWYRQDPGLGLRLIYFSYDVKMKEKGDIPEGYSVSREKKERFSLILESASTNQTSMYLCASTGTGGFFQPQHFGDGTRLSIL.

CDR3 sequence (DNA): TGTGCCAGCAGGGACCCCTATAGCAATCAGCCCCAGCATTTT. Protein sequence: CASRDPYSNQPQHF. This chain joins TRBV28 and TRBJ1-5; D is unresolved. V was clipped by 6 bases and J by 0 bases, with 9 bases between them. CDR1 is MDHEN and CDR2 is SYDVKM in the germline V gene. The CDR3 is made up of 14 amino acids.

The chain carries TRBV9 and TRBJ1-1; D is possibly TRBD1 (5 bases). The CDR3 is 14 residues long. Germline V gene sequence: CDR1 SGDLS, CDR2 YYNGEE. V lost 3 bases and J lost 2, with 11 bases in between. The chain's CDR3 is CASSAWGGNTEAFF. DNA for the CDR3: TGTGCCAGCAGCGCCTGGGGGGGAAACACTGAAGCTTTCTTT.

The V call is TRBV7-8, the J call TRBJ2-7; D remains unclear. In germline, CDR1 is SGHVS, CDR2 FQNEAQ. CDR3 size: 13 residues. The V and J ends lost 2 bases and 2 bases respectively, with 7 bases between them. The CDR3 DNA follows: TGTGCCAGCAGCTTAATCGATACCTACGAGCAGTACTTC. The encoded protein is CASSLIDTYEQYF.

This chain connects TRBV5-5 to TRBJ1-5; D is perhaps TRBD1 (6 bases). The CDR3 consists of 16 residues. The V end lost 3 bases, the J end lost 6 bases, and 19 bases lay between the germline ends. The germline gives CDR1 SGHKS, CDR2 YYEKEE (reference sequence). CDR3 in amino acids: CASSSSQGKGGQPQHF. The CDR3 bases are TGTGCCAGCAGCTCCTCTCAGGGTAAGGGGGGTCAGCCCCAGCATTTT.

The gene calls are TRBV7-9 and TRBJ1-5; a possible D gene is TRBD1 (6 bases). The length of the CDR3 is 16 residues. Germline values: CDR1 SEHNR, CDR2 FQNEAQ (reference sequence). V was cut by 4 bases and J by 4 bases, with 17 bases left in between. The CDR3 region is CASSYRQVRKNQPQHF. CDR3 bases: TGTGCCAGCAGCTACCGACAGGTAAGGAAGAATCAGCCCCAGCATTTT.

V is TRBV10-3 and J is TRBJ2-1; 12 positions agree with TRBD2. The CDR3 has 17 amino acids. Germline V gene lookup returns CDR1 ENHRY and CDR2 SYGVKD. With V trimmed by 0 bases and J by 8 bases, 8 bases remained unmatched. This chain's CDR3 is CAISESSTSGGRDEQFF. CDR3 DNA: TGTGCCATCAGTGAGTCGAGTACTAGCGGGGGGCGGGATGAGCAGTTCTTC.

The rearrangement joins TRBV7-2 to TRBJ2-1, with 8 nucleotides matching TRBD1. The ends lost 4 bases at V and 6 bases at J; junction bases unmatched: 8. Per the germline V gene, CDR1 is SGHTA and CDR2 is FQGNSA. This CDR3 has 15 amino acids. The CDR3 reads CASSSLGQGSNEQFF. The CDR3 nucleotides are TGTGCCAGCAGCTCATTAGGACAGGGTAGCAATGAGCAGTTCTTC.

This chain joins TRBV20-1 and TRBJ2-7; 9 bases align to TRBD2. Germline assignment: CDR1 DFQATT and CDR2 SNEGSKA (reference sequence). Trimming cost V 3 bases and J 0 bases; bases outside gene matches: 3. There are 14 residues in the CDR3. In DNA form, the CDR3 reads TGCAGTGCTAGTTCTAGCGGGGACTCCTACGAGCAGTACTTC. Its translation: CSASSSGDSYEQYF.

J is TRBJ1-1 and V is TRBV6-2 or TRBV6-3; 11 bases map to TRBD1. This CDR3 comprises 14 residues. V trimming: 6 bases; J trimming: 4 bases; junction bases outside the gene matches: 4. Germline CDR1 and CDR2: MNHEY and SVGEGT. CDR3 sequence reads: CASSPGQGATEAFF. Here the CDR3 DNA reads TGTGCCAGCAGCCCAGGACAGGGGGCCACTGAAGCTTTCTTT.

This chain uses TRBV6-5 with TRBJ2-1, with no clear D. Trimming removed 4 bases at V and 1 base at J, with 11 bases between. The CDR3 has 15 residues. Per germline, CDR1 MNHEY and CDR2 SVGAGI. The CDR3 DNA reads TGTGCCAGCAGTTTAACAATGGGGTCCTACAATGAGCAGTTCTTC. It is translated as CASSLTMGSYNEQFF.

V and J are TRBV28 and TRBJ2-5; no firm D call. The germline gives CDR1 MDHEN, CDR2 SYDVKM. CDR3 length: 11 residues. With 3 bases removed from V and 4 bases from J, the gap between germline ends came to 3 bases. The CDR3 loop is CASSLGETQYF. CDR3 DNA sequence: TGTGCCAGCAGTTTGGGAGAGACCCAGTACTTC.

The CDR3 DNA is TGTGCCACCAGCCAGGGGGGGGGCTACGAGCAGTACTTC. It codes for CATSQGGGYEQYF. This chain connects TRBV15 to TRBJ2-7; TRBD1 or TRBD2 may be the D gene (7 bases each). Per the germline V gene, CDR1 is LNHNV and CDR2 is YYDKDF (reference sequence). The CDR3 extends over 13 amino acids. V was clipped by 5 bases and J by 3 bases, with 11 bases between them.

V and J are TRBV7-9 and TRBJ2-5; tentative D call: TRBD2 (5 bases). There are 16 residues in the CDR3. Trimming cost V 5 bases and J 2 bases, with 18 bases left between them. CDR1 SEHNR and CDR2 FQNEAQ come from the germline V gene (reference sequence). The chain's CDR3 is CASSHPRGSGQETQYF. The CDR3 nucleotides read TGTGCCAGCAGCCACCCGAGAGGGAGTGGACAAGAGACCCAGTACTTC.

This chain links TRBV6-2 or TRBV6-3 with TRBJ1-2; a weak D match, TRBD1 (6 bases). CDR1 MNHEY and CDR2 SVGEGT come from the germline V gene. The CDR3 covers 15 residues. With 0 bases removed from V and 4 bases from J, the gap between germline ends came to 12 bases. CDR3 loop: CASSYSPDSSYGYTF. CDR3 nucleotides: TGTGCCAGCAGTTACTCCCCGGACAGTTCCTATGGCTACACCTTC.

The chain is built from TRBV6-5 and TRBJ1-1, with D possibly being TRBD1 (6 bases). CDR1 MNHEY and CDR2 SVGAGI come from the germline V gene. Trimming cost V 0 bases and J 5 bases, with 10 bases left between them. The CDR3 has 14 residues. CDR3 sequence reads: CASSYSLTGTEAFF. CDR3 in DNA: TGTGCCAGCAGTTACTCGTTGACAGGAACTGAAGCTTTCTTT.

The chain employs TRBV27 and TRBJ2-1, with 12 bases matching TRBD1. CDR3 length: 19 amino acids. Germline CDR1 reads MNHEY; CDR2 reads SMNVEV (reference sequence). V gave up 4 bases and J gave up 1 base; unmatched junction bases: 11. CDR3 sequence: CASSSSGTGGVGSYNEQFF. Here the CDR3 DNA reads TGTGCCAGCAGTTCCTCCGGGACAGGGGGCGTGGGGTCCTACAATGAGCAGTTCTTC.